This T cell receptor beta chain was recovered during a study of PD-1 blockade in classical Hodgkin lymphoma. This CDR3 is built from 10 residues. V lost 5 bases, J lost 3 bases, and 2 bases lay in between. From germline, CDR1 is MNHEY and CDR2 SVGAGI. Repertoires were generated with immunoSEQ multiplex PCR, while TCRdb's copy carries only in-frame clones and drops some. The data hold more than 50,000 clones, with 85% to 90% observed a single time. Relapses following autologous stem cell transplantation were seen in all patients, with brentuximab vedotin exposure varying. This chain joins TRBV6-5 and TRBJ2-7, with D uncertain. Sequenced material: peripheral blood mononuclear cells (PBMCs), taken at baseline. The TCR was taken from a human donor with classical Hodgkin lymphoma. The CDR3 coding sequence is TGTGCCAGCAGTGACTACGAGCAGTACTTC. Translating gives CASSDYEQYF.